The 32 T cell receptor beta chains below come from one sample, sequenced in a study of T-cell reconstitution after alpha-beta-depleted transplantation in children. Unique molecular identifiers were used in preparing the TCRbeta library. TCRdb re-derived calls from the PCR reads in MiXCR, one entry per CDR3 protein. The sample includes some 350,000 distinct CDR3 sequences, around 15% seen only once; the top ten take approximately 44%. The source material was PBMCs, mostly from graft donor cells, sampled 360 days after TCRalphabeta/CD19-depleted stem cell transplant. Receptors originate from a male patient under 10 years old who had a stem cell transplant for acute lymphoblastic leukemia, so the T cells may come from the graft donor.

This clonotype was counted only a few times. The chain uses TRBV12-3 or TRBV12-4 and TRBJ1-1; D ambiguous. The CDR3 is 14 amino acids. Trimming pared 4 bases from V and 1 base from J, leaving 10 bases between. CDR3 sequence reads: CASSYGLENTEAFF. As DNA, the CDR3 is TGTGCCAGCAGTTATGGTCTTGAGAACACTGAAGCTTTCTTT.

V and J are TRBV9 and TRBJ2-1; 9 nucleotides match TRBD2. CDR1 is SGDLS and CDR2 is YYNGEE in the germline V gene. This CDR3 has 15 amino acids. The V gene end was trimmed by 3 bases and the J gene end by 5 bases; junction bases not matched to a gene: 6. CDR3 in amino acids: CASSDRTSANNEQFF. CDR3 sequence (DNA): TGTGCCAGCAGCGATAGGACTAGCGCCAACAATGAGCAGTTCTTC. Looking up the rest from reference TRBV9 and TRBJ2-1 gives the full variable domain: DSGVTQTPKHLITATGQRVTLRCSPRSGDLSVYWYQQSLDQGLQFLIQYYNGEERAKGNILERFSAQQFPDLHSELNLSSLELGDSALYFCASSDRTSANNEQFFGPGTRLTVL.

The rearrangement uses TRBV7-3 and TRBJ2-1; D uncertain. The CDR3 is made up of 13 amino acids. V was pared by 5 bases and J by 3 bases, with 8 bases between. Germline lookup yields CDR1 SGHTA and CDR2 FQGTGA. CDR3 region: CASSPESYNEQFF. The CDR3 bases are TGTGCCAGCAGCCCGGAAAGCTACAATGAGCAGTTCTTC.

This clonotype was seen at least ten times. The chain links TRBV7-3 to TRBJ2-3; D is possibly TRBD2 (7 bases). The CDR3 has 13 amino acids. The V end was cut by 6 bases, the J end by 4 bases, with 11 bases between. Germline CDR1 is SGHTA and CDR2 is FQGTGA. CDR3 DNA sequence: TGTGCCAGCAGTTTCGGGGGGCCAGATACGCAGTATTTT. Translation gives CASSFGGPDTQYF.

This chain uses TRBV7-2 with TRBJ2-1, with a tentative D call TRBD2 (5 bases). The germline V and J ends were trimmed by 3 bases and 4 bases, with 16 bases remaining between them. The CDR3 has 16 residues. Germline V gene data show CDR1 as SGHTA and CDR2 as FQGNSA. CDR3 sequence (DNA): TGTGCCAGCAGCTTGTGGCGGGCCCACCTATACAATGAGCAGTTCTTC. This sequence encodes CASSLWRAHLYNEQFF.

This clonotype was seen a few times. The chain links TRBV7-8 to TRBJ2-3, with TRBD2 identical over 11 bases. This CDR3 comprises 18 residues. Looked up from germline, CDR1 is SGHVS and CDR2 is FQNEAQ. The trim removed 1 base at V and 4 bases at J, leaving 10 bases unmatched. The CDR3 region is CASSLVWLAGGGADTQYF. Here the CDR3 DNA reads TGTGCCAGCAGCTTAGTGTGGCTAGCGGGAGGAGGTGCAGATACGCAGTATTTT.

This clonotype was observed a handful of times. The rearrangement links TRBV12-3 or TRBV12-4 to TRBJ2-1, with a weak D call TRBD2 (6 bases). The V and J ends lost 0 bases and 1 base respectively, with 19 bases between them. The CDR3 spans 19 residues. The CDR3 coding sequence is TGTGCCAGCAGTTTAGCGGTATTTGGGGGGATTATGTCCTACAATGAGCAGTTCTTC. It translates to CASSLAVFGGIMSYNEQFF.

This clonotype has just a few counts. The genes are TRBV12-3 or TRBV12-4 and TRBJ2-5; TRBD2 agrees at 13 bases. V trimming: 4 bases; J trimming: 4 bases; junction bases outside the gene matches: 3. The CDR3 extends over 15 amino acids. The CDR3 region is CASSSGLAGLETQYF. DNA of the CDR3: TGTGCCAGCAGTTCGGGACTAGCGGGACTAGAGACCCAGTACTTC.

This clonotype was counted ten times or more. The chain has TRBV20-1 and TRBJ2-1; 11 bases are a match to TRBD2. The germline V gene has CDR1 DFQATT and CDR2 SNEGSKA (reference sequence). This CDR3 is built from 14 residues. Trimming removed 5 bases from V and 8 bases from J; junction bases left unmatched: 8. CDR3 amino acids: CSAGTSGRSDEQFF. The CDR3 nucleotides are TGCAGTGCTGGCACTAGCGGGAGAAGCGATGAGCAGTTCTTC.

In its sample, this clonotype was seen a few times. V gene TRBV30 combines with J gene TRBJ2-3; no clear D gene. The CDR3 is made up of 16 amino acids. Germline CDR1 reads GTSNPN; CDR2 reads SVGIG (reference sequence). The ends were cut back, 2 bases at V and 0 bases at J, with 15 bases in the middle. In DNA form, the CDR3 reads TGTGCCTGGAGTTCCGGCGTCTACATAAGCACAGATACGCAGTATTTT. Translation gives CAWSSGVYISTDTQYF.

This sequence joins TRBV20-1 and TRBJ1-1; TRBD1 matches at 10 bases. CDR3 length: 13 residues. The V gene's germline CDR1 is DFQATT and CDR2 SNEGSKA (reference sequence). Unmatched junction bases numbered 12, after V lost 6 bases and J lost 11 bases. The DNA of the CDR3 is TGCAGTGCCTCGGGACAGGGGACGCCCATGGCTTTCTTT. Translation: CSASGQGTPMAFF.

This clonotype was recorded many times. V usage is TRBV28 and J usage is TRBJ2-7; tentative D call: TRBD2 (6 bases). V lost 5 bases and J lost 3, with 17 bases in between. The CDR3 covers 15 residues. Per germline, CDR1 MDHEN and CDR2 SYDVKM. The CDR3 sequence is CASSGGSIDLYEQYF. As DNA, the CDR3 is TGTGCCAGCAGTGGAGGGTCCATTGACCTCTACGAGCAGTACTTC.

This clonotype has just a few counts. The chain joins TRBV27 to TRBJ2-1; D tentatively reads TRBD1 or TRBD2 (6 bases each). This CDR3 is 16 amino acids long. Germline V gives CDR1 MNHEY, CDR2 SMNVEV (reference sequence). Trimming shortened V by 2 bases and J by 3 bases, and 14 bases separated the two germline ends. The CDR3 here is CASSLRGDPIYNEQFF. CDR3 coding DNA: TGTGCCAGCAGTTTAAGGGGGGACCCTATCTACAATGAGCAGTTCTTC.

This chain joins TRBV6-2 or TRBV6-3 and TRBJ2-3, with 11 bases identical to TRBD2. CDR1 and CDR2 (germline): MNHEY, SVGEGT. Losses at the gene ends were 1 base for V and 3 bases for J; bases not matched to a gene: 0. The CDR3 sequence is 15 residues long. The CDR3 sequence: CASSYWTSGTDTQYF. In DNA, the CDR3 is TGTGCCAGCAGTTACTGGACTAGCGGGACAGATACGCAGTATTTT.

This clonotype was counted at least ten times. The chain joins TRBV24-1 to TRBJ2-1, with 9 bases fitting TRBD2. The V segment lost 7 bases and the J segment 6 bases; nucleotides outside the gene matches: 15. CDR1 is KGHDR, CDR2 SFDVKD, per germline. The CDR3 has 17 amino acids. In DNA form, the CDR3 reads TGTGCCACCAGCAAGACCCCAGCGGGAGGTACCCTCAATGAGCAGTTCTTC. The encoded protein is CATSKTPAGGTLNEQFF.

The chain uses TRBV4-3 and TRBJ2-1; weak D call: TRBD2 (6 bases). The CDR3 spans 16 residues. Per germline, CDR1 LGHNA and CDR2 YSLEER. V gave up 0 bases and J gave up 8 bases, with 17 bases separating them. This chain's CDR3 is CASSQDLEGTFYEQFF. CDR3 in DNA: TGCGCCAGCAGCCAAGATCTCGAGGGGACTTTCTATGAGCAGTTCTTC.

This clonotype was seen more than once but under ten times. The chain joins TRBV12-3 or TRBV12-4 to TRBJ2-7; the match to TRBD2 covers 9 bases. Losses at the gene ends were 1 base for V and 0 bases for J; bases not matched to a gene: 13. CDR3 length equals 19 residues. The CDR3 nucleotides read TGTGCCAGCAGTTTAGAGCGTCTAGCGGGGCCCCCGAGCTCCTACGAGCAGTACTTC. Translating gives CASSLERLAGPPSSYEQYF.

This chain uses TRBV14 with TRBJ2-3, with D possibly called TRBD1 or TRBD2 (5 bases each). Germline V lookup: CDR1 SGHDN, CDR2 FVKESK. This CDR3 has 13 residues. V dropped 4 bases and J dropped 5 bases, with 10 bases sitting between them. This chain's CDR3 is CASSPGRRDTQYF. Here the CDR3 DNA reads TGTGCCAGCAGCCCGGGGCGGAGAGATACGCAGTATTTT.

This clonotype has a handful of counts. The chain uses TRBV3-1 and TRBJ2-7; D possibly corresponds to TRBD1 (7 bases). The germline V and J ends were trimmed by 4 bases and 2 bases, with 12 bases remaining between them. The CDR3 sequence is 14 residues long. CDR1 is LGHDT and CDR2 is YNNKEL in the germline V gene (reference sequence). This CDR3 reads CASSPGGTAYEQYF. CDR3 DNA sequence: TGTGCCAGCAGCCCAGGGGGGACTGCCTACGAGCAGTACTTC.

This clonotype was picked up a small number of times. The chain employs TRBV12-5 and TRBJ2-5; tentatively, D is TRBD1 (5 bases). Germline assignment: CDR1 LGHNT and CDR2 FRNRAP. The V end was cut by 6 bases, the J end by 1 base, with 24 bases between. The length of the CDR3 is 18 residues. The CDR3 nucleotides are TGTGCTAGTGGCCTGGACACCTCTCCGAATATTGGCCAAGAGACCCAGTACTTC. Protein sequence: CASGLDTSPNIGQETQYF.

The chain links TRBV4-1 to TRBJ2-7; the match to TRBD2 covers 7 bases. The CDR3 runs to 15 residues. Trimming cost V 4 bases and J 4 bases; bases outside gene matches: 10. Germline lookup yields CDR1 MGHRA and CDR2 YSYEKL. CDR3 protein: CASSPSQVGGYEQYF. The CDR3 DNA sequence: TGCGCCAGCAGCCCCTCTCAGGTCGGGGGGTACGAGCAGTACTTC.

This clonotype has only a few counts. This chain uses TRBV12-3 or TRBV12-4 with TRBJ2-3; D perhaps matches TRBD1 (6 bases). CDR3 length: 12 residues. Deletions cut 8 bases from V and 4 bases from J, with 10 bases between. The CDR3 nucleotides are TGTGCCAGCTCCAGGGGTTCAGATACGCAGTATTTT. Amino acids: CASSRGSDTQYF.

This clonotype was observed a handful of times. The V gene is TRBV5-1, the J gene TRBJ2-2; 14 bases fit TRBD2. The CDR3 consists of 19 residues. Germline V CDR1 and CDR2: SGHRS, YFSETQ. The junction had 12 bases not matched to a gene; V was cut back by 4 bases and J by 4 bases. This CDR3 reads CASSVLPGLAGVVTGELFF. The CDR3 nucleotides are TGCGCCAGCAGCGTACTTCCGGGACTAGCGGGAGTCGTCACCGGGGAGCTGTTTTTT.

V is TRBV28 and J is TRBJ2-1, with TRBD2 matching 12 bases. CDR3 length equals 18 residues. Germline V gene data show CDR1 as MDHEN and CDR2 as SYDVKM. V shed 3 bases, J shed 4 bases, and the junction held 10 bases outside the gene matches. Here the CDR3 DNA reads TGTGCCAGCAGTTTTCGACGACTAGCGGGAGAGGGGTACAATGAGCAGTTCTTC. It is translated as CASSFRRLAGEGYNEQFF.

This clonotype was observed many times. The CDR3 bases are TGTGCCAGCAGTCAGTACATCGAGCAGTACTTC. Its translation: CASSQYIEQYF. The chain joins TRBV6-2 or TRBV6-3 to TRBJ2-7; D gene ambiguous. Germline V gene sequence: CDR1 MNHEY, CDR2 SVGEGT. The CDR3 has 11 amino acids. V was trimmed by 5 bases and J by 6 bases, leaving 8 bases between them.

This clonotype was found a few times. The chain carries TRBV6-1 and TRBJ1-1, with D unclear. Germline V gene lookup returns CDR1 MNHNS and CDR2 SASEGT. The CDR3 extends over 14 amino acids. The germline V and J ends were trimmed by 4 bases and 3 bases, with 12 bases remaining between them. DNA for the CDR3: TGTGCCAGCAGTGGAACTCCCGTTGACACTGAAGCTTTCTTT. This gives the protein CASSGTPVDTEAFF.

This clonotype was counted at least ten times. CDR3 protein: CASSQRLAGEDTQYF. Written as DNA, the CDR3 is TGTGCCAGCAGCCAGAGACTAGCGGGAGAAGATACGCAGTATTTT. V usage is TRBV4-2 and J usage is TRBJ2-3; 12 positions agree with TRBD2. Germline values: CDR1 LGHNA, CDR2 YNFKEQ. The CDR3 has 15 residues. After removal of 3 bases from V and 5 bases from J, the junction contained 3 bases not matched to a gene.

In its sample, this clonotype was seen a few times. The chain recombines TRBV6-5 with TRBJ1-2; D remains ambiguous. The germline CDR1 and CDR2 sequences are MNHEY and SVGAGI. The CDR3 is 11 amino acids. V was shortened by 4 bases and J by 4 bases, with 4 bases between the two germline ends. CDR3 residues: CASSSRYGYTF. The DNA of the CDR3 is TGTGCCAGCAGTTCCCGCTATGGCTACACCTTC.

The V gene is TRBV20-1, the J gene TRBJ2-3; 8 positions match TRBD2. Trimming at V came to 5 bases and at J to 3 bases, leaving 13 bases not matched to a gene. Germline CDR1 is DFQATT and CDR2 is SNEGSKA (reference sequence). CDR3 length equals 16 residues. The CDR3 protein is CSAYIPGLVGTDTQYF. Here the CDR3 DNA reads TGCAGTGCTTATATTCCGGGACTAGTCGGGACAGATACGCAGTATTTT.

The table lists this clonotype with a few counts. J is TRBJ2-2 and V is TRBV19, with D tentatively TRBD1 or TRBD2 (6 bases each). CDR1 is LNHDA and CDR2 is SQIVND in the germline V gene (reference sequence). This CDR3 has 14 amino acids. The V gene lost 6 bases and the J gene lost 3 bases, with 11 bases spanning the gap. The DNA for the CDR3 is TGTGCCAGTAGACACAGGGAGGACACCGGGGAGCTGTTTTTT. Encoded protein: CASRHREDTGELFF. The full variable domain, in which reference TRBV19 and TRBJ2-2 provide the parts outside the CDR3, is DGGITQSPKYLFRKEGQNVTLSCEQNLNHDAMYWYRQDPGQGLRLIYYSQIVNDFQKGDIAEGYSVSREKKESFPLTVTSAQKNPTAFYLCASRHREDTGELFFGEGSRLTVL.

This clonotype was detected only a few times. The chain joins TRBV10-3 to TRBJ1-2, with TRBD1 matching over 7 bases. With V trimmed by 10 bases and J by 3 bases, 14 bases remained unmatched. Germline V lookup: CDR1 ENHRY, CDR2 SYGVKD. The length of the CDR3 is 15 residues. CDR3 loop: CATTRGAGVDYGYTF. CDR3 coding DNA: TGTGCCACCACCAGGGGGGCAGGGGTGGACTATGGCTACACCTTC.

This clonotype was seen a few times. This rearrangement joins TRBV19 to TRBJ1-1; D unclear. CDR3 size: 13 residues. Germline CDR1 reads LNHDA; CDR2 reads SQIVND (reference sequence). Deletions cut 1 base from V and 5 bases from J, with 8 bases between. The CDR3 bases are TGTGCCAGTAGTATAGGTTGGCGGACTGAAGCTTTCTTT. This encodes CASSIGWRTEAFF.